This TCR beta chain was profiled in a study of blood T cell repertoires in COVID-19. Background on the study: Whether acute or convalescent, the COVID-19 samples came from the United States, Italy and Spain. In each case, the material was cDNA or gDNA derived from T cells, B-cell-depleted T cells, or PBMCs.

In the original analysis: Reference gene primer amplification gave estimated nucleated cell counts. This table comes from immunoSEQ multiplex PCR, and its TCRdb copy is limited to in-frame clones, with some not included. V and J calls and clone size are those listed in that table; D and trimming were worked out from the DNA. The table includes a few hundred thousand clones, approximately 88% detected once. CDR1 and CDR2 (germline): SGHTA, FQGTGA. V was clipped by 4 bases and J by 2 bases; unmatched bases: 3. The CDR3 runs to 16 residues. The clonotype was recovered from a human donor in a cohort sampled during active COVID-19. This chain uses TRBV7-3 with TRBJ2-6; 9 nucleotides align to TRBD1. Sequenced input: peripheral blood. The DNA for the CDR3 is TGTGCCAGCAGCTCCTGGACAGGGGCTGGGGCCAACGTCCTGACTTTC. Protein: CASSSWTGAGANVLTF.